This section outlines one TCR beta chain sequence together with its context. Repertoires were generated with immunoSEQ multiplex PCR, while TCRdb's copy carries only in-frame clones and drops some. The sample holds roughly 81,000 clones, about 91% seen once. This specimen comes from a study of blood T cell repertoires in COVID-19. Study-wide context: Both acute and convalescent COVID-19 samples were obtained from the United States, Italy and Spain.

CDR1 is DFQATT, CDR2 SNEGSKA, per germline (reference sequence). The CDR3 is made up of 11 amino acids. J lost 2 bases, V lost 7 bases, and 2 bases had no gene match. The clonotype comes from a man between 65 and 85 years old with active or convalescent COVID-19. The chain employs TRBV20-1 and TRBJ2-7, with TRBD1 identical over 7 bases. Input material: peripheral blood. This CDR3 is CSGTGTYEQYF. The CDR3 DNA sequence: TGCAGTGGGACAGGAACCTACGAGCAGTACTTC.